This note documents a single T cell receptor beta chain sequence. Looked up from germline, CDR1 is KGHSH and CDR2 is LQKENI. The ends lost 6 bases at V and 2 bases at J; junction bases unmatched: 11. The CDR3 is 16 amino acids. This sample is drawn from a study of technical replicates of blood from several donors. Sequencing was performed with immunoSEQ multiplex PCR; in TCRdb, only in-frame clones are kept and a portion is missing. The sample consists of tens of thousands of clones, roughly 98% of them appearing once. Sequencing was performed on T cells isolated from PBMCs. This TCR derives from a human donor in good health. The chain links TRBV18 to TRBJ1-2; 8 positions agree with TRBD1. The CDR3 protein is CASSLAGQDPNYGYTF. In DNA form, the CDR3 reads TGTGCCAGCTCCCTGGCGGGACAGGATCCGAACTATGGCTACACCTTC.